The 20 T cell receptor beta chains below come from one sample, sequenced in a study of blood T cell repertoires in COVID-19. The method was immunoSEQ multiplex PCR; TCRdb's version includes in-frame clones alone and lacks a portion of them. Among about 70,000 clones, approximately 92% were seen once, and the ten largest hold roughly 2.6%. Material for sequencing was peripheral blood. The source of these receptors is a man aged 45 to 65 with acute or convalescent COVID-19.

The V and J genes are TRBV23-1 and TRBJ2-3; 7 bases match TRBD1. TRBV23-1 is an ORF; its function is uncertain. J was trimmed by 1 base and V by 2 bases; bases with no gene match: 3. This CDR3 has 15 residues. CDR3 nucleotide sequence: TGCGCCAGCAGTCAACCCCAGGGGGGCACAGATACGCAGTATTTT. Translation: CASSQPQGGTDTQYF.

V and J are TRBV6-6 and TRBJ1-2; TRBD1 aligns across 7 bases. The CDR3 has 14 amino acids. Germline loops: CDR1 MNHNY, CDR2 SVGAGI (reference sequence). The V and J ends lost 2 bases and 6 bases, in that order; junction bases with no gene match: 6. This CDR3 reads CASSYRDRVNGYTF. The CDR3 DNA follows: TGTGCCAGCAGTTACCGCGACAGGGTCAATGGCTACACCTTC.

The chain uses TRBV28 and TRBJ2-3, with D tentatively TRBD2 (5 bases). Germline CDR1 reads MDHEN; CDR2 reads SYDVKM. Trimming took 4 bases from V and 4 from J, leaving 15 bases between them. The CDR3 runs 15 residues. The CDR3 sequence: CASSSTGDRPDTQYF. Here the CDR3 DNA reads TGTGCCAGCAGTTCCACCGGGGATAGGCCAGATACGCAGTATTTT.

The chain uses TRBV7-9 and TRBJ1-3, with D maybe TRBD1 (6 bases). The V gene lost 5 bases and the J gene lost 2 bases, with 16 bases spanning the gap. The CDR3 is made up of 16 amino acids. The germline CDR1 and CDR2 sequences are SEHNR and FQNEAQ (reference sequence). In DNA form, the CDR3 reads TGTGCCAGCAGCCATCCGGGACAAAATCCTGGAAACACCATATATTTT. This codes for CASSHPGQNPGNTIYF.

Points on this clone: One end of the junction is discordant with germline, which a read error may explain. The chain is built from TRBV6-1 and TRBJ2-7; perhaps TRBD1 as D (6 bases). CDR3 length equals 15 residues. The germline V gene has CDR1 MNHNS and CDR2 SASEGT. As DNA, the CDR3 is TGTGCCAGCAGTCAAGCCGGGACAAGCTCCTACGAGCAGTACTTC. This sequence encodes CASSQAGTSSYEQYF.

The V gene is TRBV30, the J gene TRBJ2-3, with 7 positions matching TRBD2. Germline values: CDR1 GTSNPN, CDR2 SVGIG (reference sequence). The trim removed 3 bases at V and 2 bases at J, leaving 8 bases unmatched. The CDR3 totals 15 residues. CDR3: CAWRMSGTFTDTQYF. In DNA, the CDR3 is TGTGCCTGGAGGATGAGCGGGACCTTCACAGATACGCAGTATTTT.

The chain couples TRBV12-1 to TRBJ2-1; the table's D call, TRBD1, was not checked against the DNA. TRBV12-1 is annotated as a pseudogene. This CDR3 is built from 17 residues. The CDR3 protein is CASSFAEGQGAYNEQFF. In nucleotides, the CDR3 is TGTGCCAGCAGCTTTGCGGAGGGACAGGGGGCCTACAATGAGCAGTTCTTC.

This clone was counted a single time. As DNA, the CDR3 is TGCGCCAGCAGCTTGGCCGGGACAGGGATAGATTGGGACACTGAAGCTTTCTTT. This encodes CASSLAGTGIDWDTEAFF. The rearrangement joins TRBV5-1 to TRBJ1-1, with 9 bases identical to TRBD1. Trimming at V came to 0 bases and at J to 3 bases, leaving 12 bases not matched to a gene. The length of the CDR3 is 18 residues. Germline lookup yields CDR1 SGHRS and CDR2 YFSETQ.

This clone was observed a single time. The chain recombines TRBV12-3 or TRBV12-4 with TRBJ1-5, with D possibly matching TRBD1 (6 bases). The length of the CDR3 is 13 residues. V was shortened by 6 bases and J by 6 bases, with 12 bases between the two germline ends. CDR3 residues: CASREQGTQPQHF. The DNA for the CDR3 is TGTGCCAGCAGAGAACAGGGTACTCAGCCCCAGCATTTT.

The chain joins TRBV28 to TRBJ2-5; tentative D call: TRBD1 (6 bases). CDR3 size: 12 residues. Trimming stripped 10 bases from V and 7 bases from J, with 16 bases between. The germline CDR1 and CDR2 sequences are MDHEN and SYDVKM. The CDR3 spells CATRRGQWTQYF. Written as DNA, the CDR3 is TGTGCCACCCGCAGGGGTCAGTGGACCCAGTACTTC.

This chain uses TRBV4-2 with TRBJ2-1; no clear D. The CDR3 is 12 amino acids. Germline CDR1 and CDR2: LGHNA and YNFKEQ. V shed 5 bases and J shed 5 bases, with 7 bases lying between them. DNA of the CDR3: TGTGCCAGCAGCGAACGAGACAATGAGCAGTTCTTC. Protein product: CASSERDNEQFF.

This clone was picked up a small number of times. The V call is TRBV4-2, the J call TRBJ1-1; D uncertain. The CDR3 totals 15 residues. V lost 6 bases and J 0 bases, leaving 14 bases between the germline ends. CDR1 LGHNA and CDR2 YNFKEQ come from the germline V gene. CDR3 sequence: CASRPSEGMNTEAFF. The CDR3 DNA follows: TGTGCCAGCAGACCATCGGAGGGTATGAACACTGAAGCTTTCTTT.

The CDR3 sequence: CAGNRGNYGYTF. The DNA for the CDR3 is TGTGCCGGTAACAGGGGTAACTATGGCTACACCTTC. The chain links TRBV7-2 to TRBJ1-2; the match to TRBD1 covers 7 bases. Per germline, CDR1 SGHTA and CDR2 FQGNSA. The CDR3 is 12 residues long. V dropped 11 bases and J dropped 1; count of bases not matched to a gene: 4.

This chain uses TRBV2 with TRBJ1-2; D ambiguous. Trimming cost V 4 bases and J 8 bases, with 11 bases left between them. This CDR3 has 12 residues. Germline-derived CDR1 and CDR2 are SNHLY and FYNNEI. The CDR3 DNA reads as TGTGCCAGCAGTGGCGGGTCGAAAGGCTACACCTTC. Protein: CASSGGSKGYTF.

The V gene is TRBV18, the J gene TRBJ2-7; TRBD1 is a possible D gene (6 bases). Trimming cost V 3 bases and J 7 bases, with 16 bases left between them. Germline CDR1 is KGHSH and CDR2 is LQKENI. This CDR3 comprises 14 residues. The CDR3 DNA follows: TGTGCCAGCTCACCCACTTTGGACAGTGAAGAGCAGTACGTC. Translated, it gives CASSPTLDSEEQYV.

V gene TRBV28 combines with J gene TRBJ1-2; no reliable D call. Trimming removed 5 bases at V and 0 bases at J, with 7 bases between. CDR3 length: 13 amino acids. CDR1 and CDR2 (germline): MDHEN, SYDVKM. In nucleotides, the CDR3 is TGTGCCAGCAGTGGGGAGACTAACTATGGCTACACCTTC. It specifies CASSGETNYGYTF.

This rearrangement joins TRBV7-9 to TRBJ1-3, with 10 bases that match TRBD1. With 8 bases clipped from V and 1 base from J, the junction kept 8 bases outside the gene matches. CDR1 is SEHNR and CDR2 is FQNEAQ in the germline V gene (reference sequence). The CDR3 is made up of 16 amino acids. For the CDR3, the DNA is TGTGCCAGCTTGAGGGACAGGGGATTGTCTGGAAACACCATATATTTT. It translates to CASLRDRGLSGNTIYF. The full variable domain, completed using reference TRBV7-9 and TRBJ1-3, is DTGVSQNPRHKITKRGQNVTFRCDPISEHNRLYWYRQTLGQGPEFLTYFQNEAQLEKSRLLSDRFSAERPKGSFSTLEIQRTEQGDSAMYLCASLRDRGLSGNTIYFGEGSWLTVV.

The chain combines TRBV12-1 with TRBJ2-7; TRBD2, the table's D call, lacks a check against the DNA. TRBV12-1 constitutes a pseudogene. The CDR3 spans 20 residues. Here the CDR3 reads CASSFEYGTSGSENSYEQYV. CDR3 DNA: TGTGCCAGCAGCTTTGAATATGGGACTAGCGGGAGTGAGAACTCCTACGAGCAGTACGTC.

The chain combines TRBV5-1 with TRBJ1-5; TRBD1 is a possible D gene (6 bases). The germline V and J ends were trimmed by 4 bases and 1 base, with 15 bases remaining between them. The CDR3 runs 16 residues. Germline loops: CDR1 SGHRS, CDR2 YFSETQ. The CDR3 DNA sequence: TGCGCCAGCAGCCCTACAGGGCTTGAAAGCAATCAGCCCCAGCATTTT. It is translated as CASSPTGLESNQPQHF.

The J gene is TRBJ1-5, the V gene TRBV4-1, with D perhaps matching TRBD1 (5 bases). The germline gives CDR1 MGHRA, CDR2 YSYEKL. Deletions cut 4 bases from V and 0 bases from J, with 10 bases between. The CDR3 extends over 15 amino acids. CDR3 residues: CASSPDSNSNQPQHF. The CDR3 DNA reads as TGCGCCAGCAGCCCTGACAGTAATAGCAATCAGCCCCAGCATTTT.